The present entry profiles one TCR beta chain with its context. The target antigen is unknown. V was cut by 5 bases and J by 1 base, with 21 bases left in between. CDR3 length: 17 amino acids. From germline, CDR1 is SGHKS and CDR2 YYEKEE (reference sequence). With no exception, relapse followed autologous stem cell transplantation in all patients, and brentuximab vedotin exposure varied. These data are taken from a study of PD-1 blockade in classical Hodgkin lymphoma. Study overall: Once every 2 weeks, patients received intravenous nivolumab at 3 mg/kg. Study-level results: There was a significant rise in CD4+ TCR diversity by C4D1, with no such rise for CD8+.

Clones were read by immunoSEQ multiplex PCR, and TCRdb kept only the in-frame ones, dropping some. The sample holds fewer than 25,000 clones, around 80% seen once. This rearrangement joins TRBV5-5 to TRBJ1-1; tentative D call: TRBD1 (5 bases). The sequence derives from a human donor with classical Hodgkin lymphoma. The sample consisted of peripheral blood mononuclear cells (PBMCs), taken before the second cycle of nivolumab. The chain's CDR3 is CASSSGRAQESNTEAFF. The CDR3 nucleotides are TGTGCCAGCAGTTCGGGGCGAGCCCAGGAGTCGAACACTGAAGCTTTCTTT. The full variable domain, completed using reference TRBV5-5 and TRBJ1-1, is DAGVTQSPTHLIKTRGQQVTLRCSPISGHKSVSWYQQVLGQGPQFIFQYYEKEERGRGNFPDRFSARQFPNYSSELNVNALLLGDSALYLCASSSGRAQESNTEAFFGQGTRLTVV.